The 19 T cell receptor beta chains listed next were all sequenced from one sample in a study of cytomegalovirus exposure and HLA in healthy donors. Primers included in the PCR were 60 Vbeta and 13 Jbeta primers. Libraries were prepared by immunoSEQ multiplex PCR; TCRdb keeps only in-frame clonotypes and omits some of them. The sample shows 100,000 or so clones, more than 70% of them seen only once. The sequenced sample was PBMCs. These receptors all come from a man aged 18 to 29 in good health and CMV-seronegative.

This clone was detected only a few times. The chain combines TRBV2 with TRBJ2-2; D not certain. The CDR3 is 14 residues long. Germline V lookup: CDR1 SNHLY, CDR2 FYNNEI. V lost 1 base and J lost 1, with 4 bases in between. The CDR3 DNA sequence: TGTGCCAGCAGTGAAGGAGGGAACACCGGGGAGCTGTTTTTT. Translation: CASSEGGNTGELFF.

The chain carries TRBV19 and TRBJ1-6; 7 nucleotides line up with TRBD1. V shed 7 bases, J shed 7 bases, and the junction held 13 bases outside the gene matches. Germline CDR1 is LNHDA and CDR2 is SQIVND (reference sequence). This CDR3 spans 16 amino acids. The CDR3 loop is CASTPTGRQENSPLHF. For the CDR3, the DNA is TGTGCCAGTACCCCGACAGGGCGGCAGGAGAATTCACCCCTCCACTTT.

V and J are TRBV5-4 and TRBJ2-5, with a tentative D call TRBD2 (5 bases). The DNA end is more similar to TRBJ2-7, so the J call may be wrong. In germline, CDR1 is SGHNT, CDR2 YYREEE (reference sequence). The CDR3 runs 12 residues. The CDR3 loop reads CASSSGVYEQYF. The CDR3 DNA follows: TGTGCCAGCAGCAGCGGAGTCTACGAGCAGTACTTC.

The V call is TRBV2, the J call TRBJ2-5, with 7 bases lining up with TRBD2. The J call may be mistaken, given a closer DNA end match to TRBJ2-7. The CDR3 is 14 amino acids. In germline, CDR1 is SNHLY, CDR2 FYNNEI. Here the CDR3 reads CASSSGATPYEQYF. CDR3 sequence (DNA): TGTGCCAGCAGTAGCGGGGCGACCCCCTACGAGCAGTACTTC.

In its sample, this clone was seen once. V usage is TRBV6-1 and J usage is TRBJ1-6; the D gene is possibly TRBD1 (5 bases). The CDR3 spans 12 residues. Germline CDR1 reads MNHNS; CDR2 reads SASEGT. V lost 2 bases and J lost 14, with 10 bases in between. The CDR3 is CASSELEGALHF. CDR3 DNA sequence: TGTGCCAGCAGTGAACTCGAAGGGGCCCTCCACTTT.

The V call is TRBV2, the J call TRBJ1-1; 8 nucleotides align to TRBD1. Germline lookup yields CDR1 SNHLY and CDR2 FYNNEI. There are 13 residues in the CDR3. V lost 6 bases to trimming and J lost 8 bases; unmatched junction nucleotides: 8. The CDR3 sequence: CASSGQGLREAFF. The CDR3 DNA sequence: TGTGCCAGCAGCGGACAGGGTTTACGCGAAGCTTTCTTT.

The chain combines TRBV5-1 with TRBJ2-1, with 9 positions matching TRBD1. The CDR3 is made up of 15 amino acids. Germline-derived CDR1 and CDR2 are SGHRS and YFSETQ. V lost 2 bases to trimming and J lost 8 bases; unmatched junction nucleotides: 8. The CDR3 bases are TGCGCCAGCAGCTTACAGGGGGCGAAAGGAGATGAGCAGTTCTTC. This gives the protein CASSLQGAKGDEQFF.

This chain uses TRBV4-1 with TRBJ2-3; D is uncertain. The V end lost 6 bases, the J end lost 6 bases, and 10 bases lay between the germline ends. CDR3 size: 12 residues. Germline V gene data show CDR1 as MGHRA and CDR2 as YSYEKL. For the CDR3, the DNA is TGCGCCAGCAGTCTAAACCGGGATACGCAGTATTTT. It translates to CASSLNRDTQYF.

The chain links TRBV5-1 to TRBJ2-1; D gene unclear. The ends were cut back, 0 bases at V and 9 bases at J, with 7 bases in the middle. Germline CDR1 is SGHRS and CDR2 is YFSETQ. The CDR3 extends over 12 amino acids. The CDR3 region has the DNA TGCGCCAGCAGCTTGGTAGATTCTGAGCAGTTCTTC. Translating it yields CASSLVDSEQFF.

The rearrangement uses TRBV27 and TRBJ2-7, with 7 bases aligning to TRBD2. Trimming cost V 5 bases and J 4 bases; bases outside gene matches: 8. The CDR3 runs 14 residues. The germline V gene has CDR1 MNHEY and CDR2 SMNVEV (reference sequence). In nucleotides, the CDR3 is TGTGCCAGCAGTCGGTGGGGGAGGGAATACGAGCAGTACTTC. Amino acids: CASSRWGREYEQYF.

This clone was observed once. This sequence joins TRBV7-8 and TRBJ1-4; D is unclear. Germline values: CDR1 SGHVS, CDR2 FQNEAQ. The ends were cut back, 5 bases at V and 6 bases at J, with 13 bases in the middle. This CDR3 contains 14 residues. CDR3 sequence reads: CASSQSPSHEKLFF. Written as DNA, the CDR3 is TGTGCCAGCAGCCAATCCCCTAGCCATGAAAAACTGTTTTTT.

V gene TRBV5-5 combines with J gene TRBJ1-2; D might be TRBD1 (6 bases). The CDR3 length is 14 residues. CDR1 and CDR2 from the germline V gene are SGHKS and YYEKEE (reference sequence). V was pared by 0 bases and J by 8 bases, with 14 bases between. The CDR3 is CASSLDPGVRGYTF. Here the CDR3 DNA reads TGTGCCAGCAGCTTGGATCCAGGGGTGAGGGGCTACACCTTC.

This rearrangement joins TRBV19 to TRBJ1-5; D unclear. V gave up 3 bases and J gave up 5 bases, with 5 bases separating them. Looked up from germline, CDR1 is LNHDA and CDR2 is SQIVND (reference sequence). The CDR3 is 12 residues long. This CDR3 is CASSIFDQPQHF. CDR3 bases: TGTGCCAGTAGTATTTTCGATCAGCCCCAGCATTTT.

The chain joins TRBV10-2 to TRBJ2-3; 7 nucleotides line up with TRBD1. The V gene end was trimmed by 10 bases and the J gene end by 5 bases; junction bases not matched to a gene: 9. CDR1 is WSHSY, CDR2 SAAADI, per germline. The CDR3 is 13 residues long. In nucleotides, the CDR3 is TGCGCCACCAACCCGGACAGGCGAGATACGCAGTATTTT. Translated, it gives CATNPDRRDTQYF.

A remark on this clone: One end of the junction fails to match germline, which may point to a read error. The gene calls are TRBV19 and TRBJ1-5; D remains unclear. This CDR3 has 15 amino acids. Per the germline V gene, CDR1 is LNHDA and CDR2 is SQIVND (reference sequence). The CDR3 is CASSLETISNQPQHF. The CDR3 nucleotides are TGTGCCAGTAGTTTAGAGACAATTAGCAATCAGCCCCAGCATTTT.

There are a few counts of this clone. The chain uses TRBV6-1 and TRBJ2-3; 10 positions match TRBD1. The CDR3 runs 12 residues. Germline V lookup: CDR1 MNHNS, CDR2 SASEGT. The trim removed 11 bases at V and 2 bases at J, leaving 1 base unmatched. The CDR3 here is CAGTGDTDTQYF. In DNA form, the CDR3 reads TGTGCCGGGACAGGGGACACAGATACGCAGTATTTT.

This clone has only a few counts. The chain carries TRBV14 and TRBJ1-5; D is undetermined. V shed 5 bases and J shed 11 bases, with 25 bases lying between them. This CDR3 is built from 16 residues. Looked up from germline, CDR1 is SGHDN and CDR2 is FVKESK. CDR3: CASSYIPVPAVVAQHF. CDR3 in DNA: TGTGCCAGCAGCTATATCCCGGTCCCCGCTGTGGTAGCCCAGCATTTT.

The V gene is TRBV27, the J gene TRBJ1-2; TRBD1 agrees at 8 bases. Germline V gene lookup returns CDR1 MNHEY and CDR2 SMNVEV (reference sequence). Trimming removed 2 bases from V and 8 bases from J; junction bases left unmatched: 4. The CDR3 is 13 residues long. CDR3 amino acids: CASSLHRGDGYTF. The CDR3 region has the DNA TGTGCCAGCAGTTTACACAGGGGGGACGGCTACACCTTC.

The chain links TRBV5-1 to TRBJ2-1; 9 bases match TRBD2. J gave up 9 bases and V 4 bases, and 8 bases lay outside the gene matches. The CDR3 length is 14 residues. CDR1 is SGHRS and CDR2 is YFSETQ in the germline V gene. Written as DNA, the CDR3 is TGCGCCAGCAGCGGGGGACTAGCTCCCGTTGAGCAGTTCTTC. Protein product: CASSGGLAPVEQFF.